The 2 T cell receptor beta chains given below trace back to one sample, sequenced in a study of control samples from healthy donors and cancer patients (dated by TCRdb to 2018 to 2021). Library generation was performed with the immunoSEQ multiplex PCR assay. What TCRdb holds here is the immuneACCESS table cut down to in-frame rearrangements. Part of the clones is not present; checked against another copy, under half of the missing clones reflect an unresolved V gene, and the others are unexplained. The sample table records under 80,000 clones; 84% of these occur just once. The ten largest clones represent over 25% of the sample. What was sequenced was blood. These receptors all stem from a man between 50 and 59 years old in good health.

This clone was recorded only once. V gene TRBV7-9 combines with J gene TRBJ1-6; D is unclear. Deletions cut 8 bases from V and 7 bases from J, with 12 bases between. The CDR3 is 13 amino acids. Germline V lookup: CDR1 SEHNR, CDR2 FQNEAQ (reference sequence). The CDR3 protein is CASDGVGNSPLHF. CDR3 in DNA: TGTGCCAGCGACGGGGTAGGGAATTCACCCCTCCACTTT. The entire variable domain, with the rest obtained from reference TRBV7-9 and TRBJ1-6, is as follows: DTGVSQNPRHKITKRGQNVTFRCDPISEHNRLYWYRQTLGQGPEFLTYFQNEAQLEKSRLLSDRFSAERPKGSFSTLEIQRTEQGDSAMYLCASDGVGNSPLHFGNGTRLTVT.

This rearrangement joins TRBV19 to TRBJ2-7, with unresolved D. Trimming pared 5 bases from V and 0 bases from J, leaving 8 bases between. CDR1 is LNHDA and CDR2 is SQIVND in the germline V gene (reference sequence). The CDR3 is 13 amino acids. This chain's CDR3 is CASSWTDSYEQYF. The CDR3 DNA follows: TGTGCCAGTAGTTGGACGGACTCCTACGAGCAGTACTTC.